A single sample is the source of the 29 T cell receptor beta chains below, sequenced in a study of CD8+ T cells in alopecia areata. Noted treatment: oral pan-JAK inhibitor, 5-10 mg twice daily. As the sequencing template, cDNA was produced by extracting RNA and reverse transcribing it. Assay used: immunoSEQ multiplex PCR; TCRdb lists only in-frame clones, some missing. The sample records about 180,000 clones, approximately 52% being singletons. This specimen was CD4+ T cells sorted from blood, taken at week 56, from a patient treated with tofacitinib. The receptors here all came from a human donor with alopecia areata.

This clone came up a few times. The CDR3 is CASRLTVNTDTQYF. In nucleotides, the CDR3 is TGTGCCAGCAGATTGACGGTAAACACAGATACGCAGTATTTT. This sequence joins TRBV6-1 and TRBJ2-3; D gene ambiguous. Trimming took off 6 bases at V and 2 bases at J, with 12 bases between the two ends. Germline CDR1 is MNHNS and CDR2 is SASEGT. The CDR3 runs 14 residues.

This chain joins TRBV19 and TRBJ2-1; perhaps TRBD2 as D (5 bases). This CDR3 spans 13 amino acids. Germline CDR1 is LNHDA and CDR2 is SQIVND (reference sequence). Trimming pared 5 bases from V and 10 bases from J, leaving 15 bases between. As DNA, the CDR3 is TGTGCCAGTAGTGCGACCCGGGGATTGGAGCAGTTCTTC. As protein: CASSATRGLEQFF.

V and J are TRBV30 and TRBJ2-1; D perhaps matches TRBD2 (5 bases). Germline V gene lookup returns CDR1 GTSNPN and CDR2 SVGIG (reference sequence). The CDR3 is made up of 12 amino acids. V was clipped by 7 bases and J by 3 bases, with 10 bases between them. CDR3 in DNA: TGTGCCTCCCCCCGGGGCTACAATGAGCAGTTCTTC. Protein: CASPRGYNEQFF.

This clone appeared a few times. The chain combines TRBV11-2 with TRBJ2-3; weak D call: TRBD2 (6 bases). The CDR3 has 16 amino acids. V shed 1 base and J shed 0 bases, with 11 bases lying between them. The V gene's germline CDR1 is SGHAT and CDR2 FQNNGV. The CDR3 loop is CASSLGSGLSTDTQYF. The CDR3 DNA reads TGTGCCAGCAGCTTAGGAAGCGGGTTAAGCACAGATACGCAGTATTTT. The complete variable domain, with remaining parts taken from reference TRBV11-2 and TRBJ2-3, reads EAGVAQSPRYKIIEKRQSVAFWCNPISGHATLYWYQQILGQGPKLLIQFQNNGVVDDSQLPKDRFSAERLKGVDSTLKIQPAKLEDSAVYLCASSLGSGLSTDTQYFGPGTRLTVL.

V and J are TRBV29-1 and TRBJ1-1, with 7 bases fitting TRBD1. In germline, CDR1 is SQVTM, CDR2 ANQGSEA. The V gene end was trimmed by 6 bases and the J gene end by 5 bases; junction bases not matched to a gene: 9. The CDR3 spans 13 residues. CDR3 nucleotide sequence: TGCAGCGTCCGGACAGGTACGGTGACTGAAGCTTTCTTT. Translation gives CSVRTGTVTEAFF. The full variable domain, completed using reference TRBV29-1 and TRBJ1-1, is SAVISQKPSRDICQRGTSLTIQCQVDSQVTMMFWYRQQPGQSLTLIATANQGSEATYESGFVIDKFPISRPNLTFSTLTVSNMSPEDSSIYLCSVRTGTVTEAFFGQGTRLTVV.

The chain is built from TRBV5-1 and TRBJ2-3; 12 nucleotides line up with TRBD2. This CDR3 region has 14 residues. V was clipped by 7 bases and J by 2 bases; unmatched bases: 2. In germline, CDR1 is SGHRS, CDR2 YFSETQ. CDR3 nucleotide sequence: TGCGCCAGCTCTAGCGGGGGGGCCACAGATACGCAGTATTTT. Translated, it gives CASSSGGATDTQYF.

Notes on this clone: Other DNA variants within this sample encode the same CDR3. The chain recombines TRBV5-1 with TRBJ1-1, with D perhaps TRBD1 (5 bases). Germline values: CDR1 SGHRS, CDR2 YFSETQ. V was shortened by 4 bases and J by 4 bases, with 11 bases between the two germline ends. This CDR3 has 13 residues. The CDR3 coding sequence is TGCGCCAGCAGCCCGTCGGGGGGCACTGAAGCTTTCTTT. Translating gives CASSPSGGTEAFF.

The chain couples TRBV7-9 to TRBJ1-2; D is perhaps TRBD1 (5 bases). This CDR3 spans 12 amino acids. Germline V gene lookup returns CDR1 SEHNR and CDR2 FQNEAQ (reference sequence). Trimming took off 6 bases at V and 6 bases at J, with 11 bases between the two ends. The CDR3 region has the DNA TGTGCCAGCAGTTGGGGACCTAATGGCTACACCTTC. Translated: CASSWGPNGYTF.

This clone was picked up one time. The genes are TRBV2 and TRBJ2-3, with 7 bases matching TRBD1. Germline V gives CDR1 SNHLY, CDR2 FYNNEI. This CDR3 region has 16 residues. The J segment lost 4 bases and the V segment lost 7 bases, leaving 14 bases of the junction unmatched. The CDR3 sequence: CASKRDSPRGPDTQYF. In nucleotides, the CDR3 is TGTGCCAGCAAAAGGGACAGTCCTAGGGGCCCAGATACGCAGTATTTT.

Only a few counts were recorded for this clone. J is TRBJ2-3 and V is TRBV11-2; TRBD2 agrees at 8 bases. Germline CDR1 reads SGHAT; CDR2 reads FQNNGV. V trimming: 1 base; J trimming: 11 bases; junction bases outside the gene matches: 2. The CDR3 runs 12 residues. This CDR3 is CASSLAGGRQYF. In DNA, the CDR3 is TGTGCCAGCAGCTTAGCGGGGGGGCGGCAGTATTTT.

The genes are TRBV5-1 and TRBJ2-7; 8 positions agree with TRBD1. CDR1 SGHRS and CDR2 YFSETQ come from the germline V gene. The CDR3 consists of 15 residues. The J segment lost 7 bases and the V segment lost 0 bases, leaving 9 bases of the junction unmatched. This CDR3 is CASSLAQTGVGEQYF. The CDR3 DNA is TGCGCCAGCAGCTTGGCCCAGACAGGGGTAGGAGAGCAGTACTTC.

The genes are TRBV18 and TRBJ2-3; unclear D gene. The germline V gene encodes CDR1 KGHSH and CDR2 LQKENI. V gave up 5 bases and J gave up 2 bases, with 2 bases separating them. The CDR3 is 11 residues long. The CDR3 region has the DNA TGTGCCAGCTCAACCACAGATACGCAGTATTTT. It yields the protein CASSTTDTQYF.

This clone was picked up a small number of times. V gene TRBV5-6 combines with J gene TRBJ2-7, with 7 positions matching TRBD1. V trimming: 0 bases; J trimming: 6 bases; junction bases outside the gene matches: 6. This CDR3 has 14 amino acids. Germline assignment: CDR1 SGHDT and CDR2 YYEEEE. CDR3 region: CASSLGQGIGEQYF. In nucleotides, the CDR3 is TGTGCCAGCAGCTTGGGACAGGGAATCGGCGAGCAGTACTTC.

The rearrangement links TRBV6-6 to TRBJ2-7; 11 nucleotides agree with TRBD2. This CDR3 has 16 amino acids. Looked up from germline, CDR1 is MNHNY and CDR2 is SVGAGI (reference sequence). Losses at the gene ends were 6 bases for V and 5 bases for J; bases not matched to a gene: 12. The CDR3, as DNA: TGTGCCAGCAGCTTAATAGCGGGGGGGCCTATCCACGAGCAGTACTTC. Translating it yields CASSLIAGGPIHEQYF.

In this sample, this clone turned up once. The rearrangement joins TRBV2 to TRBJ1-2; D unclear. The length of the CDR3 is 11 residues. Deletions cut 3 bases from V and 7 bases from J, with 6 bases between. Germline CDR1 reads SNHLY; CDR2 reads FYNNEI. Here the CDR3 reads CASSDVVGYTF. In DNA, the CDR3 is TGTGCCAGCAGTGACGTAGTTGGCTACACCTTC.

This clone was counted between two and nine times. The chain carries TRBV5-1 and TRBJ2-7; no definite D call. Trimming took off 4 bases at V and 1 base at J, with 9 bases between the two ends. The CDR3 runs 13 residues. From germline, CDR1 is SGHRS and CDR2 YFSETQ. This chain's CDR3 is CASSEDGSYEQYF. Written as DNA, the CDR3 is TGCGCCAGCAGCGAGGACGGATCCTACGAGCAGTACTTC. Using reference TRBV5-1 and TRBJ2-7 for the parts outside the CDR3, the full variable domain is KAGVTQTPRYLIKTRGQQVTLSCSPISGHRSVSWYQQTPGQGLQFLFEYFSETQRNKGNFPGRFSGRQFSNSRSEMNVSTLELGDSALYLCASSEDGSYEQYFGPGTRLTVT.

The table lists this clone with a count of one. The CDR3 bases are TGTGCCAGCAGCTTAGCGCTTTCAGGAGGTGGAGACGGCTACACCTTC. Its translation is CASSLALSGGGDGYTF. The V call is TRBV7-9, the J call TRBJ1-2; D gene ambiguous. V lost 0 bases, J lost 8 bases, and 19 bases lay in between. CDR3 length equals 16 residues. Germline V lookup: CDR1 SEHNR, CDR2 FQNEAQ (reference sequence).

This clone has a handful of counts. As DNA, the CDR3 is TGTGCCAGCAGCTTACAGGGGGCCCCATCCTACAATGAGCAGTTCTTC. Translating gives CASSLQGAPSYNEQFF. This chain uses TRBV5-6 with TRBJ2-1; 9 positions match TRBD1. CDR1 and CDR2 (germline): SGHDT, YYEEEE. Trimming at V came to 2 bases and at J to 1 base, leaving 4 bases not matched to a gene. The CDR3 length is 16 residues.

The CDR3 protein is CASSLGVAGGPQDTQYF. The DNA of the CDR3 is TGTGCCAGCAGCTTAGGAGTAGCGGGGGGGCCACAAGATACGCAGTATTTT. This chain connects TRBV7-2 to TRBJ2-3; 11 bases align to TRBD2. Germline CDR1 is SGHTA and CDR2 is FQGNSA. The ends lost 1 base at V and 5 bases at J; junction bases unmatched: 8. This CDR3 contains 17 residues.

The rearrangement uses TRBV5-1 and TRBJ2-3; D might be TRBD1 or TRBD2, each matching 5 bases. CDR3 size: 16 residues. Germline V gene data show CDR1 as SGHRS and CDR2 as YFSETQ. The germline V and J ends were trimmed by 4 bases and 5 bases, with 20 bases remaining between them. CDR3: CASSDGTPGGGDTQYF. The CDR3 nucleotides are TGCGCCAGCAGCGACGGGACCCCCGGAGGTGGAGATACGCAGTATTTT.

This rearrangement joins TRBV5-6 to TRBJ1-6; a possible D gene is TRBD1 (6 bases). The V end was cut by 4 bases, the J end by 10 bases, with 15 bases between. This CDR3 has 14 amino acids. Per the germline V gene, CDR1 is SGHDT and CDR2 is YYEEEE. CDR3: CASSLRGIHSPLHF. In DNA, the CDR3 is TGTGCCAGCAGCCTCAGGGGAATCCACTCACCCCTCCACTTT.

There are a few counts of this clone. This chain links TRBV2 with TRBJ1-2; D is unresolved. Germline CDR1 is SNHLY and CDR2 is FYNNEI. Trimming shortened V by 3 bases and J by 3 bases, and 5 bases separated the two germline ends. The CDR3 sequence is 12 residues long. CDR3 residues: CASSDWDYGYTF. As DNA, the CDR3 is TGTGCCAGCAGTGATTGGGACTATGGCTACACCTTC.

The chain couples TRBV6-1 to TRBJ1-2; TRBD1 matches 8 bases. The trim removed 5 bases at V and 6 bases at J, leaving 8 bases unmatched. Per the germline V gene, CDR1 is MNHNS and CDR2 is SASEGT. The length of the CDR3 is 14 residues. CDR3 DNA sequence: TGTGCCAGCAGTCGAACGGACAGGGTGGATGGCTACACCTTC. Protein: CASSRTDRVDGYTF.

The chain links TRBV30 to TRBJ1-2, with D uncertain. The CDR3 covers 15 residues. The ends were cut back, 6 bases at V and 6 bases at J, with 23 bases in the middle. Germline CDR1 GTSNPN, CDR2 SVGIG (reference sequence). CDR3 sequence (DNA): TGTGCCTGTCCAACCACGAGTCACTCGGGCCATGGCTACACCTTC. It translates to CACPTTSHSGHGYTF.

CDR3: CASTGYEQYF. The CDR3 nucleotides are TGTGCCAGTACGGGCTACGAGCAGTACTTC. The genes are TRBV19 and TRBJ2-7; D is undetermined. This CDR3 comprises 10 residues. The germline CDR1 and CDR2 sequences are LNHDA and SQIVND (reference sequence). V lost 7 bases, J lost 3 bases, and 4 bases lay in between.

The chain is built from TRBV4-1 and TRBJ2-7; 7 bases are a match to TRBD1. CDR1 is MGHRA, CDR2 YSYEKL, per germline. The CDR3 loop spans 14 amino acids. V was clipped by 5 bases and J by 3 bases; unmatched bases: 7. The CDR3 loop reads CASSVRQGGYEQYF. CDR3 DNA: TGCGCCAGCAGCGTACGACAGGGCGGCTACGAGCAGTACTTC.

In its sample, this clone was seen a few times. The chain couples TRBV5-4 to TRBJ2-4; D is possibly TRBD1 (6 bases). V was clipped by 4 bases and J by 3 bases, with 20 bases between them. The CDR3 sequence is 17 residues long. Germline V gene lookup returns CDR1 SGHNT and CDR2 YYREEE (reference sequence). DNA for the CDR3: TGTGCCAGCAGCCCGGCTGGTGACAGGTCATTCAAAAACATTCAGTACTTC. This translates into CASSPAGDRSFKNIQYF.

This clone was seen a handful of times. The V and J genes are TRBV4-1 and TRBJ1-5; the D gene is possibly TRBD1 (5 bases). The CDR3 totals 17 residues. Germline V gene lookup returns CDR1 MGHRA and CDR2 YSYEKL. The V and J ends lost 0 bases and 3 bases respectively, with 15 bases between them. CDR3 sequence (DNA): TGCGCCAGCAGCCAAGAGATAGGTAGAGGACACAATCAGCCCCAGCATTTT. Its translation is CASSQEIGRGHNQPQHF.

V and J are TRBV30 and TRBJ2-5; possible D gene TRBD1, 7 bases. This CDR3 contains 15 residues. With 0 bases removed from V and 5 bases from J, the gap between germline ends came to 16 bases. Looked up from germline, CDR1 is GTSNPN and CDR2 is SVGIG (reference sequence). CDR3: CAWSVKTGRWETQYF. CDR3 bases: TGTGCCTGGAGTGTAAAGACAGGGAGGTGGGAGACCCAGTACTTC.